The text below deals with one TCR beta chain. The data were taken from a study of CD8 T cells in ankylosing spondylitis. In TCRdb, the 5' RACE reads were re-called with MiXCR into one record per CDR3 protein. Among about 340,000 distinct CDR3 sequences, under 15% were seen once, and the ten largest hold approximately 1.1%. This receptor was obtained from a male donor with ankylosing spondylitis or in good health (not recorded which). What was sequenced was blood, either unsorted or a sorted T cell fraction (not recorded which).

This CDR3 is CASTPYPDSSYEQYF. The CDR3, as DNA: TGCGCCAGCACCCCGTACCCCGACAGCTCTTACGAGCAGTACTTC. This sequence joins TRBV4-1 and TRBJ2-7, with D possibly being TRBD1 (5 bases). CDR3 length: 15 amino acids. Between the trimmed V and J ends, which lost 7 bases and 4 bases, there was a span of 20 bases. Germline-derived CDR1 and CDR2 are MGHRA and YSYEKL.